Following are 21 T cell receptor beta chains from one sample sequenced in a study of T cell clonality in common variable immunodeficiency. Here immunoSEQ multiplex PCR was the method, and the copy in TCRdb shows in-frame clones only, minus some. This sample has 30,000 to 40,000 clones and no singletons, with 3% to 4.5% in the ten largest. The sample taken for sequencing was peripheral blood mononuclear cells. These receptors all come from a person aged 18 to 70 in good health.

This clone showed up just a few times. The CDR3 goes on 3 residues after the read ends, and that part is filled in from the germline J gene. The J gene is TRBJ2-1, the V gene TRBV7-2; 13 bases align to TRBD2. From germline, CDR1 is SGHTA and CDR2 FQGNSA. Trimming cost V 4 bases and J 9 bases; bases outside gene matches: 6. The CDR3 extends over 15 amino acids. The CDR3 DNA, read in part, is TGTGCCAGCAGCTCACTAGCGGGGGGGTTTGGTGAG. This encodes CASSSLAGGFGE. The entire CDR3 protein reads CASSSLAGGFGEQFF.

This clone occurred many times. The sequenced fragment ends 3 residues before the CDR3 boundary, so the rest is inferred from the germline J gene. This chain joins TRBV30 and TRBJ2-2; tentative D call: TRBD2 (6 bases). The CDR3 contains 14 residues. Germline V gene sequence: CDR1 GTSNPN, CDR2 SVGIG (reference sequence). V dropped 5 bases and J dropped 0 bases, with 10 bases sitting between them. Here the CDR3 reads CAWLRGANTGELFF. The part of the CDR3 DNA that was read is TGTGCCTGGTTGCGCGGGGCGAACACCGGGGAG. Together with reference TRBV30 and TRBJ2-2, the CDR3 gives the full variable domain: SQTIHQWPATLVQPVGSPLSLECTVEGTSNPNLYWYRQAAGRGLQLLFYSVGIGQISSEVPQNLSASRPQDRQFILSSKKLLLSDSGFYLCAWLRGANTGELFFGEGSRLTVL.

There are many counts of this clone. Read data end 3 residues before the CDR3 end; the end is taken from the germline J gene. The chain recombines TRBV2 with TRBJ1-1, with D perhaps matching TRBD1 (6 bases). V was pared by 8 bases and J by 0 bases, with 19 bases between. CDR1 and CDR2 from the germline V gene are SNHLY and FYNNEI. This CDR3 is 16 amino acids long. CDR3: CASLVRTTGLNTEAFF. The covered CDR3 bases are TGTGCCAGCCTAGTACGGACAACAGGGCTGAACACTGAA.

This clone was picked up a small number of times. The read falls 3 residues short of the CDR3 end, and the missing part is taken from the germline J gene. V gene TRBV5-5 combines with J gene TRBJ2-5, with TRBD2 matching 9 bases. Germline V CDR1 and CDR2: SGHKS, YYEKEE (reference sequence). J gave up 5 bases and V 4 bases, and 3 bases lay outside the gene matches. This CDR3 comprises 13 residues. CDR3 DNA, as far as it was read: TGTGCCAGCAGCGTTAGCGGGGGTGAGACC. Translated, it gives CASSVSGGET. The whole CDR3 protein is CASSVSGGETQYF.

This clone was counted ten times or more. The CDR3 is cut off 3 residues early in the read; its end comes from the germline J gene. This sequence joins TRBV20-1 and TRBJ1-5; no reliable D call. The CDR3 spans 15 residues. The V gene lost 6 bases and the J gene lost 5 bases, with 20 bases spanning the gap. From germline, CDR1 is DFQATT and CDR2 SNEGSKA (reference sequence). This CDR3 is CSAPTEGQSHQPQHF. CDR3 DNA, as far as it was read: TGCAGTGCCCCAACGGAGGGTCAATCCCATCAGCCC.

This clone has more than one count but fewer than ten. The read terminates 3 residues ahead of where the CDR3 ends, so the germline J gene completes it. The V and J genes are TRBV19 and TRBJ2-7; tentatively, D is TRBD1 (6 bases). The V and J ends lost 3 bases and 6 bases respectively, with 18 bases between them. The CDR3 spans 15 residues. The germline V gene encodes CDR1 LNHDA and CDR2 SQIVND (reference sequence). CDR3 bases read: TGTGCCAGTAGTATTGGGGCCGTGGGGGCTGGCGAG. Residues: CASSIGAVGAGE. The CDR3, in full, reads CASSIGAVGAGEQYF.

This clone was detected ten times or more. The read is 3 residues too short to cover the CDR3 end, so that end is filled in from the germline J gene. The chain links TRBV10-3 to TRBJ1-1; 8 nucleotides line up with TRBD1. The CDR3 totals 14 residues. CDR1 ENHRY and CDR2 SYGVKD come from the germline V gene. With V trimmed by 4 bases and J by 1 base, 2 bases remained unmatched. CDR3 DNA (partial): TGTGCCATCAGTGCCGGGACAGGGAACACTGAA. Its translation is CAISAGTGNTE. The full-length CDR3 reads as CAISAGTGNTEAFF.

This clone was observed at least ten times. Sequencing ends 3 residues short of the CDR3 end; the germline J gene provides the rest. This sequence joins TRBV13 and TRBJ2-7; 7 positions match TRBD1. Germline V gene data show CDR1 as PRHDT and CDR2 as FYEKMQ (reference sequence). After removal of 6 bases from V and 1 base from J, the junction contained 9 bases not matched to a gene. CDR3 length: 15 amino acids. The sequenced CDR3 bases are TGTGCCAGCAGTCGCCGGGACAGACTATCCTACGAG. Its protein product is CASSRRDRLSYE. In full, the CDR3 is CASSRRDRLSYEQYF.

This clone showed up many times. The CDR3 end lies 3 residues beyond the end of the read and is filled in from the germline J gene. The chain links TRBV20-1 to TRBJ2-3; TRBD2 aligns across 9 bases. Germline V CDR1 and CDR2: DFQATT, SNEGSKA (reference sequence). This CDR3 region has 14 residues. The ends lost 4 bases at V and 3 bases at J; junction bases unmatched: 5. CDR3 protein: CSATLSGSTDTQYF. The sequenced part of the CDR3 DNA is TGCAGTGCTACCCTTAGCGGGAGTACAGATACG.

This clone was seen many times. Read coverage stops 3 residues before the CDR3 terminus; the germline J gene supplies the remainder. The V call is TRBV2, the J call TRBJ2-3, with D maybe TRBD2 (5 bases). Trimming left V 5 bases short and J 0 bases short, with 12 bases between. Germline loops: CDR1 SNHLY, CDR2 FYNNEI. The CDR3 is 15 amino acids. CDR3 DNA (partial): TGTGCCAGCAGTAAACGGAGGACTAGCACAGATACG. The encoded protein is CASSKRRTSTDT. The full-length CDR3 reads as CASSKRRTSTDTQYF.

This clone has at least ten counts. The read terminates 3 residues ahead of where the CDR3 ends, so the germline J gene completes it. The chain has TRBV20-1 and TRBJ2-1; 12 bases are shared with TRBD2. This CDR3 has 15 residues. Germline loops: CDR1 DFQATT, CDR2 SNEGSKA (reference sequence). J gave up 9 bases and V 6 bases, and 12 bases lay outside the gene matches. Partial CDR3 DNA: TGCAGTGCCGCTCCGACTAGCGGGAGAATAGGTGAG. Residues: CSAAPTSGRIGE. The full CDR3 reads CSAAPTSGRIGEQFF.

The table lists this clone with many counts. The DNA ends 3 residues before the CDR3 does, and the rest of the CDR3 is filled in from the germline J gene. The V gene is TRBV20-1, the J gene TRBJ2-2, with D possibly being TRBD2 (7 bases). The CDR3 has 14 residues. Germline V gene sequence: CDR1 DFQATT, CDR2 SNEGSKA (reference sequence). Incomplete CDR3 DNA: TGCAGTGCTAGACTCGGGGGGCCTCTTGAAAAG. Its protein product is CSARLGGPLEK. The entire CDR3 is CSARLGGPLEKLFF.

Many counts were recorded for this clone. The read falls 3 residues short of the CDR3 end, and the missing part is taken from the germline J gene. J is TRBJ2-7 and V is TRBV11-2, with 8 bases lining up with TRBD1. Trimming cost V 1 base and J 3 bases; bases outside gene matches: 2. Germline V gene data show CDR1 as SGHAT and CDR2 as FQNNGV. This CDR3 has 14 residues. The sequenced CDR3 bases are TGTGCCAGCAGCTTAGCCAGGGGGCTCTACGAG. It translates to CASSLARGLYE. The entire CDR3 sequence reads CASSLARGLYEQYF. The full variable domain, its missing parts supplied by reference TRBV11-2 and TRBJ2-7, is EAGVAQSPRYKIIEKRQSVAFWCNPISGHATLYWYQQILGQGPKLLIQFQNNGVVDDSQLPKDRFSAERLKGVDSTLKIQPAKLEDSAVYLCASSLARGLYEQYFGPGTRLTVT.

This clone was counted many times. The CDR3 end lies 3 residues beyond the end of the read and is filled in from the germline J gene. The chain employs TRBV24-1 and TRBJ2-3; 11 positions match TRBD2. The ends lost 4 bases at V and 3 bases at J; junction bases unmatched: 2. CDR1 is KGHDR and CDR2 is SFDVKD in the germline V gene. The CDR3 is made up of 15 amino acids. The sequenced part of the CDR3 DNA is TGTGCCACCAGTGACCCTAGCGGGGGGACAGATACG. Its protein is CATSDPSGGTDT. The entire CDR3 sequence reads CATSDPSGGTDTQYF.

This clone was picked up many times. Read sequence stops 3 residues before the CDR3 end, and the germline J gene provides the missing end. V usage is TRBV5-1 and J usage is TRBJ2-3; D remains ambiguous. The V end was cut by 4 bases, the J end by 0 bases, with 12 bases between. Germline V lookup: CDR1 SGHRS, CDR2 YFSETQ. CDR3 length equals 15 residues. The CDR3 is CASSPARSSTDTQYF. Incomplete CDR3 DNA: TGCGCCAGCAGCCCCGCCCGGTCTAGCACAGATACG.

With respect to this clone: Coverage ceases 3 residues before the CDR3 finishes, and the germline J gene fills in the end. V is TRBV5-1 and J is TRBJ1-3; D remains ambiguous. In germline, CDR1 is SGHRS, CDR2 YFSETQ. The V and J ends lost 0 bases and 5 bases respectively, with 12 bases between them. There are 15 residues in the CDR3. The CDR3 sequence is CASSLAPAGRNTIYF. The CDR3 bases that were read are TGCGCCAGCAGCTTGGCCCCGGCAGGCCGAAACACC.

This clone was detected only a few times. The sequenced fragment ends 3 residues before the CDR3 boundary, so the rest is inferred from the germline J gene. V and J are TRBV7-9 and TRBJ2-2, with 7 bases matching TRBD2. The CDR3 runs 15 residues. Per germline, CDR1 SEHNR and CDR2 FQNEAQ (reference sequence). CDR3 amino acids: CASSTQGGPNEKLFF. The covered CDR3 bases are TGTGCCAGCAGCACGCAGGGAGGGCCTAATGAAAAG.

This clone was picked up a small number of times. The read comes to an end 3 residues before the CDR3 does, leaving the germline J gene to fill in the end. The V and J genes are TRBV30 and TRBJ1-6, with 7 bases that match TRBD1. Germline lookup yields CDR1 GTSNPN and CDR2 SVGIG (reference sequence). Trimming cost V 3 bases and J 5 bases; bases outside gene matches: 7. There are 15 residues in the CDR3. This chain's CDR3 is CAWRWYGTDNSPLHF. The DNA read from the CDR3 is TGTGCCTGGAGATGGTACGGGACAGATAATTCACCC.

The sample holds many counts of this clone. The missing CDR3 end, 3 residues past where the read stops, is filled in from the germline J gene. The rearrangement links TRBV13 to TRBJ2-5; D possibly uses TRBD1 or TRBD2 (5 bases each). This CDR3 region has 16 residues. The V gene's germline CDR1 is PRHDT and CDR2 FYEKMQ (reference sequence). V was shortened by 5 bases and J by 2 bases, with 18 bases between the two germline ends. The sequenced CDR3 bases are TGTGCCAGCAGCGGCGTGTTGAGGGGTCCACAAGAGACC. This gives the protein CASSGVLRGPQET. The entire CDR3 protein reads CASSGVLRGPQETQYF.

A remark on this clone: The sequence runs out 3 residues before the end of the CDR3; the remainder is reconstructed from the germline J gene. The chain joins TRBV18 to TRBJ1-2, with 9 positions matching TRBD1. Germline lookup yields CDR1 KGHSH and CDR2 LQKENI. This CDR3 has 15 amino acids. The covered CDR3 bases are TGTGCCAGCTCACTTATGGGACAGGGATACAATGAC. Its translation is CASSLMGQGYND. In full, the CDR3 is CASSLMGQGYNDYTF.

In regard to this clone: The read falls 3 residues short of the CDR3 end, and the missing part is taken from the germline J gene. J is TRBJ2-3 and V is TRBV6-4; possible D gene TRBD2, 7 bases. This CDR3 comprises 16 residues. The germline V gene encodes CDR1 MRHNA and CDR2 SNTAGT. The part of the CDR3 DNA that was read is TGTGCCAGCAGTGACTTCGGTTGGGGGGGCAATCAGCCG. Amino acid sequence: CASSDFGWGGNQP. The entire CDR3 reads CASSDFGWGGNQPQYF.